The 20 T cell receptor beta chains below were found in one sample sequenced in a study of cytotoxic CD8 clonotypes in ibrutinib-treated CLL. Sequencing was performed with immunoSEQ multiplex PCR; in TCRdb, only in-frame clones are kept and a portion is missing. The sample holds about 50,000 clones; approximately 87% are singletons and the top ten take about a fifth. Here the sequenced sample was PBMCs, taken after 24 months of ibrutinib treatment. These receptors were taken from a human donor with chronic lymphocytic leukemia.

The genes are TRBV13 and TRBJ1-2; D remains ambiguous. Germline values: CDR1 PRHDT, CDR2 FYEKMQ (reference sequence). The CDR3 loop spans 17 amino acids. Trimming removed 4 bases from V and 0 bases from J, with 18 bases in between. This chain's CDR3 is CASSSGLFSSANYGYTF. The DNA for the CDR3 is TGTGCCAGCAGCTCCGGTCTCTTCTCTTCAGCTAACTATGGCTACACCTTC.

The chain links TRBV30 to TRBJ1-5, with 8 bases matching TRBD1. This CDR3 has 16 amino acids. With V trimmed by 4 bases and J by 4 bases, 12 bases remained unmatched. Germline loops: CDR1 GTSNPN, CDR2 SVGIG (reference sequence). The CDR3 loop reads CAWMLPGGAGNQPQHF. CDR3 in DNA: TGTGCCTGGATGCTCCCAGGGGGCGCGGGAAATCAGCCCCAGCATTTT.

This clone was seen a handful of times. This chain links TRBV19 with TRBJ1-3; D call uncertain. The ends were cut back, 5 bases at V and 2 bases at J, with 7 bases in the middle. The CDR3 runs 13 residues. Germline-derived CDR1 and CDR2 are LNHDA and SQIVND (reference sequence). CDR3 protein: CASSRQPGNTIYF. The CDR3 bases are TGTGCCAGTAGTCGCCAGCCTGGAAACACCATATATTTT. The full variable domain, completed using reference TRBV19 and TRBJ1-3, is DGGITQSPKYLFRKEGQNVTLSCEQNLNHDAMYWYRQDPGQGLRLIYYSQIVNDFQKGDIAEGYSVSREKKESFPLTVTSAQKNPTAFYLCASSRQPGNTIYFGEGSWLTVV.

The rearrangement uses TRBV11-3 and TRBJ2-2, with 10 bases aligning to TRBD2. Germline V CDR1 and CDR2: SGHNT, YENEEA. The CDR3 runs 15 residues. V shed 5 bases, J shed 5 bases, and the junction held 5 bases outside the gene matches. The CDR3 sequence: CASSLSGRRTGELFF. For the CDR3, the DNA is TGTGCCAGCAGCCTTAGCGGGAGGCGGACCGGGGAGCTGTTTTTT.

This chain uses TRBV5-5 with TRBJ2-2; TRBD1 aligns across 7 bases. The ends lost 4 bases at V and 3 bases at J; junction bases unmatched: 3. The CDR3 totals 14 residues. Germline V gives CDR1 SGHKS, CDR2 YYEKEE (reference sequence). DNA for the CDR3: TGTGCCAGCAGCCGGGACAGACACACCGGGGAGCTGTTTTTT. Encoded protein: CASSRDRHTGELFF. Full variable domain (outside the CDR3, taken from reference TRBV5-5 and TRBJ2-2): DAGVTQSPTHLIKTRGQQVTLRCSPISGHKSVSWYQQVLGQGPQFIFQYYEKEERGRGNFPDRFSARQFPNYSSELNVNALLLGDSALYLCASSRDRHTGELFFGEGSRLTVL.

V is TRBV11-3 and J is TRBJ2-3, with D possibly TRBD2 on 6 matching bases. The CDR3 consists of 14 residues. Trimming removed 4 bases at V and 5 bases at J, with 13 bases between. The V gene's germline CDR1 is SGHNT and CDR2 YENEEA. The CDR3 DNA follows: TGTGCCAGCAGCTCGGCGGGACGGGGAGATACGCAGTATTTT. Amino acid sequence: CASSSAGRGDTQYF. The full variable domain, in which reference TRBV11-3 and TRBJ2-3 provide the parts outside the CDR3, is EAGVVQSPRYKIIEKKQPVAFWCNPISGHNTLYWYLQNLGQGPELLIRYENEEAVDDSQLPKDRFSAERLKGVDSTLKIQPAELGDSAVYLCASSSAGRGDTQYFGPGTRLTVL.

CDR3 sequence (DNA): TGTGCCAGCAGCGTTGGGGGCGGAGGTGAAAAACTGTTTTTT. Translation: CASSVGGGGEKLFF. The chain carries TRBV9 and TRBJ1-4; D might be TRBD1 (6 bases). The CDR3 is made up of 14 amino acids. V was cut by 2 bases and J by 7 bases, with 12 bases left in between. Germline loops: CDR1 SGDLS, CDR2 YYNGEE.

The J gene is TRBJ2-3, the V gene TRBV18, with 8 positions matching TRBD1. Germline assignment: CDR1 KGHSH and CDR2 LQKENI. The CDR3 covers 17 residues. V dropped 6 bases and J dropped 1; count of bases not matched to a gene: 12. In DNA form, the CDR3 reads TGTGCCAGCTCGCCAACCTCCAGGGGGCTGGGCACAGATACGCAGTATTTT. As protein: CASSPTSRGLGTDTQYF.

CDR3 sequence reads: CASSLGDTSQPQHF. DNA for the CDR3: TGTGCCAGCAGCTTAGGGGATACGAGTCAGCCCCAGCATTTT. This chain uses TRBV7-9 with TRBJ1-5; no clear D gene. CDR1 is SEHNR and CDR2 is FQNEAQ in the germline V gene (reference sequence). The CDR3 sequence is 14 residues long. Trimming stripped 1 base from V and 6 bases from J, with 10 bases between.

CDR3 amino acids: CASSSQGADTEAFF. The CDR3 nucleotides are TGCGCCAGCAGCTCGCAGGGGGCGGACACTGAAGCTTTCTTT. This chain uses TRBV4-3 with TRBJ1-1, with 8 bases identical to TRBD1. CDR1 is LGHNA, CDR2 YSLEER, per germline. The CDR3 consists of 14 residues. V trimming: 5 bases; J trimming: 3 bases; junction bases outside the gene matches: 5.

The gene calls are TRBV5-1 and TRBJ2-1; D might be TRBD2 (5 bases). Germline values: CDR1 SGHRS, CDR2 YFSETQ. Trimming stripped 4 bases from V and 6 bases from J, with 17 bases between. This CDR3 region has 15 residues. CDR3 sequence (DNA): TGCGCCAGCAGCATTACTAGTTCGTATGCCAATGAGCAGTTCTTC. Its protein product is CASSITSSYANEQFF.

V gene TRBV27 combines with J gene TRBJ2-2, with D unresolved. From germline, CDR1 is MNHEY and CDR2 SMNVEV (reference sequence). The CDR3 runs 12 residues. Trimming took off 7 bases at V and 0 bases at J, with 3 bases between the two ends. CDR3: CASTTNTGELFF. CDR3 in DNA: TGTGCCAGCACTACGAACACCGGGGAGCTGTTTTTT.

The CDR3 reads CASSPSYNEQFF. For the CDR3, the DNA is TGTGCCAGCAGCCCATCATACAATGAGCAGTTCTTC. The chain joins TRBV11-2 to TRBJ2-1; D gene ambiguous. The CDR3 is 12 amino acids. From germline, CDR1 is SGHAT and CDR2 FQNNGV. V lost 5 bases and J 4 bases, leaving 6 bases between the germline ends. Looking up the rest from reference TRBV11-2 and TRBJ2-1 gives the full variable domain: EAGVAQSPRYKIIEKRQSVAFWCNPISGHATLYWYQQILGQGPKLLIQFQNNGVVDDSQLPKDRFSAERLKGVDSTLKIQPAKLEDSAVYLCASSPSYNEQFFGPGTRLTVL.

The rearrangement uses TRBV4-2 and TRBJ2-7; tentatively, D is TRBD1 (5 bases). CDR1 is LGHNA, CDR2 YNFKEQ, per germline. The CDR3 covers 14 residues. Trimming removed 3 bases at V and 2 bases at J, with 11 bases between. CDR3 DNA sequence: TGTGCCAGCAGCCATACTTTAGGGGCCTACGAGCAGTACTTC. Amino acids: CASSHTLGAYEQYF.

The chain recombines TRBV5-1 with TRBJ2-1; 13 nucleotides match TRBD2. After removal of 9 bases from V and 8 bases from J, the junction contained 11 bases not matched to a gene. The CDR3 sequence is 15 residues long. From germline, CDR1 is SGHRS and CDR2 YFSETQ. The CDR3 loop is CATSWTSGRGDEQFF. Written as DNA, the CDR3 is TGCGCCACCTCTTGGACTAGCGGGAGAGGGGATGAGCAGTTCTTC.

V gene TRBV28 combines with J gene TRBJ1-1; D not resolved. Trimming took 1 base from V and 5 from J, leaving 11 bases between them. CDR3 size: 14 residues. Germline-derived CDR1 and CDR2 are MDHEN and SYDVKM. The CDR3 DNA sequence: TGTGCCAGCAGTTTATTGGTCGGTGGTACTGAAGCTTTCTTT. Amino acids: CASSLLVGGTEAFF.

The chain is built from TRBV29-1 and TRBJ2-7, with D possibly TRBD2 on 5 matching bases. The CDR3 extends over 12 amino acids. V lost 4 bases, J lost 6 bases, and 13 bases lay in between. CDR1 is SQVTM, CDR2 ANQGSEA, per germline. The CDR3, as DNA: TGCAGCGTTGGAAGGACTGGATCCGAGCAGTACTTC. Translated, it gives CSVGRTGSEQYF.

The rearrangement links TRBV5-1 to TRBJ1-1, with D perhaps TRBD1 (5 bases). From germline, CDR1 is SGHRS and CDR2 YFSETQ. The CDR3 contains 13 residues. The V and J ends lost 3 bases and 8 bases respectively, with 14 bases between them. The CDR3 region has the DNA TGCGCCAGCAGCTATCTACCGGGACCCGAAGCTTTCTTT. This gives the protein CASSYLPGPEAFF.

The V gene is TRBV27, the J gene TRBJ2-1; perhaps TRBD2 as D (5 bases). The CDR3 length is 14 residues. The germline V gene encodes CDR1 MNHEY and CDR2 SMNVEV (reference sequence). V lost 3 bases, J lost 6 bases, and 12 bases lay in between. Written as DNA, the CDR3 is TGTGCCAGCAGTTTCCGTCATCTAGCCAATGAGCAGTTCTTC. This codes for CASSFRHLANEQFF.

The chain carries TRBV6-1 and TRBJ1-4; D might be TRBD1 (6 bases). CDR1 and CDR2 (germline): MNHNS, SASEGT. CDR3 length equals 16 residues. Trimming took 0 bases from V and 4 from J, leaving 12 bases between them. The CDR3, as DNA: TGTGCCAGCAGTGAAGCTTTGACAGGAGGTAATGAAAAACTGTTTTTT. Its protein is CASSEALTGGNEKLFF.